The entry below gives a single T cell receptor (beta chain) sequence along with its context. Only a few counts were recorded for this clone. Its antigen has not been determined. No base qualities exist here, and no much larger clone lies one base off it. The entry originates in a study of blood T cell repertoires in COVID-19 (dated by TCRdb to about 2020). Concerning the study at large: Samples covering the acute and convalescent phases of COVID-19 were provided by collaborators in the United States, Italy and Spain. The material from the prospective study consisted of cDNA or gDNA derived from T cells, B-cell-depleted T cells, or PBMCs. The dataset comprised deeply sampled blood TCRbeta repertoires from subjects exposed to, actively infected with, or recovered from COVID-19. A freely available public database, intended as a resource for researchers studying the immune response to SARS-CoV-2, is where the repertoires were released. Samples came from the ongoing ImmuneRACE study (first 160 participants) plus 1,254 subjects from 6 global collaborators. A de-identified subject ID, COVID-19 status, age in years and sex were almost always included in the sample metadata. Where HLA class I and class II types were available, the types were taken from metadata supplied by the sample provider, not from assay-based typing. Overall results and qualifications from the work: The amount of clinical and demographic metadata varied by source and participant and was provided uncurated.

The CDR3 measures 13 amino acids from cysteine to phenylalanine. CDR3 DNA only is kept here, 39 bases in frame from base 1. V gives up 9 bases and J gives up 5 bases, and the segment between their germline ends measures 11 bases. Samples from volunteer blood donors who had recovered from COVID-19 were contributed by a second Seattle source. Whole blood was collected in K2EDTA tubes by collaborating institutions according to the institutions' own protocols. Collaborator samples were shipped for TCRbeta analysis as frozen whole blood, isolated PBMCs, or DNA extracted from either sample type. TCRbeta CDR3 regions were amplified from genomic DNA using the immunoSEQ Assay, a bias-controlled multiplex PCR. The authors' analysis ran thus. The number of nucleated cells in each sample was estimated from the amplification of reference gene primers within the assay. To quantify the absolute abundance of each unique TCRbeta CDR3 rearrangement, sequence reads were collapsed and filtered. For each sample, productive Simpson clonality was calculated as the square root of Simpson's diversity index across productive rearrangements. Entries here come from immuneACCESS through TCRdb and include only in-frame sequences with V and J called. Some clones fail to appear in such tables; in the studies checked, an unresolved V gene covers under half of the shortfall, and the cause of the remainder is unknown. V and J calls and clone size are given by that table; D and trimming were obtained from the DNA. This sample holds 130,000 to 150,000 clones; over 80% were observed only once. The top ten constitute 37% of the sample.

The receptor was derived from a middle-aged man who had recovered from COVID-19. The rearranged segments are TRBV23-1 and TRBJ1-6; the D gene is possibly TRBD1, with 6 bases matching. TRBV23-1 is filed as an ORF, its function uncertain. The specimen sequenced was peripheral blood. In nucleotides, the sequence is TGCGCCAGGGAAGGACAGAATAATTCACCCCTCCACTTT. It is translated as CAREGQNNSPLHF.